This T cell receptor beta chain was recovered during a study of T cell responses to AZD1222 COVID-19 vaccine. Study-level points and caveats: Spike-wide coverage was observed for vaccine-associated CD4 TCRs, with dominant responses at 160-218 and 743-854. Seropositive AZD1222 recipients at baseline numbered only 5 or 6.

V lost 0 bases and J lost 8, with 14 bases in between. The CDR3 contains 15 residues. Germline CDR1 and CDR2: SGDLS and YYNGEE. In regard to this clone: As yet, its antigen is unknown.

Profiled with immunoSEQ multiplex PCR; TCRdb holds only in-frame clones, not every one. Among under 300,000 clones listed, more than 80% were seen once. Material: peripheral blood, obtained on day 0 of AZD1222 vaccination. This rearrangement joins TRBV9 to TRBJ1-4, with D possibly matching TRBD1 (5 bases). The clonotype comes from an adult in good health. The CDR3 loop is CASSVARGVEEKLFF. DNA of the CDR3: TGTGCCAGCAGCGTAGCTCGAGGGGTGGAGGAAAAACTGTTTTTT.